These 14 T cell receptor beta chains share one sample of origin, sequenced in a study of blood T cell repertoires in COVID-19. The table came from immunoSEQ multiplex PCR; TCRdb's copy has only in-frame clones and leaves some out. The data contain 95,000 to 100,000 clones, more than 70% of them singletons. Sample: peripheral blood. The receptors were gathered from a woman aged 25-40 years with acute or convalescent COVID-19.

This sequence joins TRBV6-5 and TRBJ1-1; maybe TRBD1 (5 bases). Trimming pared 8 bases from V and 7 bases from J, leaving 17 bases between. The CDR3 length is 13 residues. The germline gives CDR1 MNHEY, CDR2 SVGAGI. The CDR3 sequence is CASSSATASEAFF. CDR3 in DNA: TGTGCCAGCTCTAGCGCGACAGCCAGTGAAGCTTTCTTT.

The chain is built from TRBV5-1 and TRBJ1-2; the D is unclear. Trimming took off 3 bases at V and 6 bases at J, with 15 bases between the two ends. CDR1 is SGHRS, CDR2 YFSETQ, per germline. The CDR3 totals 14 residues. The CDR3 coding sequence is TGCGCCAGCAGCTCCATCGACCCAGGCCATGGCTACACCTTC. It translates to CASSSIDPGHGYTF.

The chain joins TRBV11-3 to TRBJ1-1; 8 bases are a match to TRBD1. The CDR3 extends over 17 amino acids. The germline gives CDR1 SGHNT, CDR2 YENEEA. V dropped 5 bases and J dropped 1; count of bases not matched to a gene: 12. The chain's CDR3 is CASSGITGGITNTEAFF. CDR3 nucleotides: TGTGCCAGCAGCGGGATAACAGGGGGAATAACGAACACTGAAGCTTTCTTT.

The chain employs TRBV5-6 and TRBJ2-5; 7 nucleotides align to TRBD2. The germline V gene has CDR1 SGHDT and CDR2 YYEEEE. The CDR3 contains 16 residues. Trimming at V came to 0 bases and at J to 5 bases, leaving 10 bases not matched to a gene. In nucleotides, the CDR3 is TGTGCCAGCAGCTTGGGTGGCGGGGGTATCTGGGAGACCCAGTACTTC. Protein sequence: CASSLGGGGIWETQYF.

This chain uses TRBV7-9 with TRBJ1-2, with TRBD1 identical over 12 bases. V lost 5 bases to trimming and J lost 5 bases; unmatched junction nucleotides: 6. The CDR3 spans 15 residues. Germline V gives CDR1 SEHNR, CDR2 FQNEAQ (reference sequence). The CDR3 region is CASSVGQGAVYGYTF. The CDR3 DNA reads TGTGCCAGCAGCGTGGGACAGGGGGCGGTTTATGGCTACACCTTC.

The DNA for the CDR3 is TGTGCCAGCAGAGCACCCTCCCTAGCGGGGGGCACAGATACGCAGTATTTT. As protein: CASRAPSLAGGTDTQYF. This rearrangement joins TRBV28 to TRBJ2-3; TRBD2 matches 10 bases. CDR1 MDHEN and CDR2 SYDVKM come from the germline V gene. CDR3 size: 17 residues. After removal of 6 bases from V and 1 base from J, the junction contained 10 bases not matched to a gene. The whole variable domain, filled in from reference TRBV28 and TRBJ2-3, reads DVKVTQSSRYLVKRTGEKVFLECVQDMDHENMFWYRQDPGLGLRLIYFSYDVKMKEKGDIPEGYSVSREKKERFSLILESASTNQTSMYLCASRAPSLAGGTDTQYFGPGTRLTVL.

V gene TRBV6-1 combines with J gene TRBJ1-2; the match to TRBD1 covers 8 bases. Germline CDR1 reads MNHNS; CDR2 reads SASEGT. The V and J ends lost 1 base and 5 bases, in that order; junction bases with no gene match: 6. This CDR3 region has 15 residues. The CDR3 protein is CASSEGGRGLYGYTF. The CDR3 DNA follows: TGTGCCAGCAGTGAAGGGGGCAGGGGGCTTTATGGCTACACCTTC.

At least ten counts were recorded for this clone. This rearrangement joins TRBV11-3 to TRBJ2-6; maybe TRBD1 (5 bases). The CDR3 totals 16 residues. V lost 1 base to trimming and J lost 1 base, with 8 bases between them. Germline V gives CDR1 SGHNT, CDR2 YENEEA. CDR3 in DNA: TGTGCCAGCAGCTTAGGCACAGGATCTGGGGCCAACGTCCTGACTTTC. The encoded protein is CASSLGTGSGANVLTF.

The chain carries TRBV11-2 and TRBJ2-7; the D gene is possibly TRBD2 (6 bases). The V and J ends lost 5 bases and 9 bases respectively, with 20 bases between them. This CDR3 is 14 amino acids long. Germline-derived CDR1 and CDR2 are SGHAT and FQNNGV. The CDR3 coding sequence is TGTGCCAGCAGCCCTGCTAGCGCAAGAGGGTGGCAGTACTTC. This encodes CASSPASARGWQYF.

The CDR3 DNA sequence: TGTGCCAGCAGTTTTTACAGGGGAACCGGGGAGCTGTTTTTT. Translating it yields CASSFYRGTGELFF. The chain carries TRBV27 and TRBJ2-2; 7 positions agree with TRBD1. Unmatched junction bases numbered 3, after V lost 3 bases and J lost 5 bases. The CDR3 is made up of 14 amino acids. Germline CDR1 reads MNHEY; CDR2 reads SMNVEV (reference sequence).

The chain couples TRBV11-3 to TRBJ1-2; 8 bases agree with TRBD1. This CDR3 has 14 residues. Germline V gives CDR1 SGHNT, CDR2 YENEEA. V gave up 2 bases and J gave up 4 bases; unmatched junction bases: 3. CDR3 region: CASSLQGAIYGYTF. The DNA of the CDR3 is TGTGCCAGCAGCTTACAGGGGGCCATCTATGGCTACACCTTC.

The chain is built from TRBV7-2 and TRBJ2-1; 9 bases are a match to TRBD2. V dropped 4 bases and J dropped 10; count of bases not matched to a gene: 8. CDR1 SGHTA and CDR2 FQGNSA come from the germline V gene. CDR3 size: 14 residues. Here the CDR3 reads CASSYAGLAPEQFF. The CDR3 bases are TGTGCCAGCAGCTACGCGGGACTAGCCCCGGAGCAGTTCTTC.

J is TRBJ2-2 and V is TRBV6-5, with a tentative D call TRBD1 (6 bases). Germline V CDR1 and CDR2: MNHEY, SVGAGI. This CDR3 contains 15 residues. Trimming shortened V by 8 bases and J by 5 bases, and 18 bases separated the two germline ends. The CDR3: CASLRQAAGTGELFF. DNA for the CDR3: TGTGCCAGCCTTCGACAGGCCGCTGGGACCGGGGAGCTGTTTTTT.

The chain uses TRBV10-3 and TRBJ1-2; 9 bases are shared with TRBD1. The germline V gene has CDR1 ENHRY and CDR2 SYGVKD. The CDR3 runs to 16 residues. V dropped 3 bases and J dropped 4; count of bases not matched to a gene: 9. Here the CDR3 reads CAISEGTGRGGYGYTF. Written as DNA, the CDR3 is TGTGCCATCAGTGAAGGGACAGGGCGAGGAGGCTATGGCTACACCTTC.